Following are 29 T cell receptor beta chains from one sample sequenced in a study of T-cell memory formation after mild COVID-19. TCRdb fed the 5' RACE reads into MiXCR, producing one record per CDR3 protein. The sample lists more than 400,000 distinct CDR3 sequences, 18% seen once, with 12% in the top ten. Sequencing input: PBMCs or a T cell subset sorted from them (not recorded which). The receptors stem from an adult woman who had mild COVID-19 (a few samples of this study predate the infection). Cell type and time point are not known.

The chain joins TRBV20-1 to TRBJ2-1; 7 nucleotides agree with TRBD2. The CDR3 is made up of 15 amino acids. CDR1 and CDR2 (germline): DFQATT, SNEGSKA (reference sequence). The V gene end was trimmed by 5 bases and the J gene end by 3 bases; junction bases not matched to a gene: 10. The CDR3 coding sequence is TGCAGTGCTCGGACTAGTCCGGGGTACTACAATGAGCAGTTCTTC. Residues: CSARTSPGYYNEQFF.

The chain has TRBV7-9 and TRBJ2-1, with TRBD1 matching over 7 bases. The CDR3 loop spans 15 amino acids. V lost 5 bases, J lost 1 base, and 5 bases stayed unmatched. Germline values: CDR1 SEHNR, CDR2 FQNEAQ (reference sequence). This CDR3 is CASSADRVSYNEQFF. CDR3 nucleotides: TGTGCCAGCAGCGCAGACAGGGTTTCCTACAATGAGCAGTTCTTC.

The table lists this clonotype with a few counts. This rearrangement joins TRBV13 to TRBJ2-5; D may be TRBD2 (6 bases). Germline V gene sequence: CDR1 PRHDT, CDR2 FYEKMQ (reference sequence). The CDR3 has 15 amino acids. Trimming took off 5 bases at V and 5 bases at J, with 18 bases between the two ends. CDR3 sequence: CASSATGGDLETQYF. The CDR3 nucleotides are TGTGCCAGCAGCGCGACCGGGGGAGATTTGGAGACCCAGTACTTC.

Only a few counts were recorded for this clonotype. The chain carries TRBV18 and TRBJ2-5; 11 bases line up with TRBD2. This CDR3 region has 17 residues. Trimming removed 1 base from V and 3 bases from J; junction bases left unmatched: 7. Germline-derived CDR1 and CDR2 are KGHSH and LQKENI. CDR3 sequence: CASSPLSGLAGEETQYF. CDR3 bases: TGTGCCAGCTCACCACTTTCCGGACTAGCGGGCGAAGAGACCCAGTACTTC. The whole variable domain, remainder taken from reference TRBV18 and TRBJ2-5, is NAGVMQNPRHLVRRRGQEARLRCSPMKGHSHVYWYRQLPEEGLKFMVYLQKENIIDESGMPKERFSAEFPKEGPSILRIQQVVRGDSAAYFCASSPLSGLAGEETQYFGPGTRLLVL.

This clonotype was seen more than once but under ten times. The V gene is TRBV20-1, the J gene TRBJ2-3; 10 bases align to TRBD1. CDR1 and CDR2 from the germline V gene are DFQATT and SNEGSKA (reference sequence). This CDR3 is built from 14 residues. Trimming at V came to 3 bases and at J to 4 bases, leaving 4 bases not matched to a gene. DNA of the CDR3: TGCAGTGCTAGGGGACAGGGGTACCCAGATACGCAGTATTTT. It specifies CSARGQGYPDTQYF.

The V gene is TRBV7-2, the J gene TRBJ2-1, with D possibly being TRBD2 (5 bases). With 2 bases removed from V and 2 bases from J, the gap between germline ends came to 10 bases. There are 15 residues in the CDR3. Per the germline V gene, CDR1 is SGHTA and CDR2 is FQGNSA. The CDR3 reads CASSLSSGTYNEQFF. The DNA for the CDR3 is TGTGCCAGCAGCTTATCGTCCGGGACCTACAATGAGCAGTTCTTC.

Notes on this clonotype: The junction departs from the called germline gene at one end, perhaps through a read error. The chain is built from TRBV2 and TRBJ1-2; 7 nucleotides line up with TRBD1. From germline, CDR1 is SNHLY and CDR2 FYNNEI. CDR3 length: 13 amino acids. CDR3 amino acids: CASSGSWDRSPSF. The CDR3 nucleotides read TGTGCCAGCAGTGGATCTTGGGACAGAAGTCCCTCCTTC. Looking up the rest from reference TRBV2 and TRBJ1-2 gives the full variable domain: EPEVTQTPSHQVTQMGQEVILRCVPISNHLYFYWYRQILGQKVEFLVSFYNNEISEKSEIFDDQFSVERPDGSNFTLKIRSTKLEDSAMYFCASSGSWDRSPSFGSGTRLTVV.

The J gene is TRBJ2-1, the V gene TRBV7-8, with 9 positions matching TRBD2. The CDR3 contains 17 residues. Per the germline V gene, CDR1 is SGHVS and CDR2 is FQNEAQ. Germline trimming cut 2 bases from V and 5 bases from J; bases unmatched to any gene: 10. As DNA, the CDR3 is TGTGCCAGCAGCTTATCCCCGGGGCGGGGGGGCGACAATGAGCAGTTCTTC. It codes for CASSLSPGRGGDNEQFF.

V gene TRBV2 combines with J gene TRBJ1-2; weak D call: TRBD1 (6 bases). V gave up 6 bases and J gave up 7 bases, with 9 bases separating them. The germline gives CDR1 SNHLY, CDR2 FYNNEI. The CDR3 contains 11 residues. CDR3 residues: CASSGGPGYTF. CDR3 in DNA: TGTGCCAGCAGCGGGGGGCCTGGCTACACCTTC.

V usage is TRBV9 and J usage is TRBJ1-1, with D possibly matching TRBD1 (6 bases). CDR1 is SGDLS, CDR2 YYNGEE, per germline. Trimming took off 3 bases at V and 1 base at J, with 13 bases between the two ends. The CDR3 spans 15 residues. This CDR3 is CASSAWTVQNTEAFF. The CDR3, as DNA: TGTGCCAGCAGCGCCTGGACAGTGCAGAACACTGAAGCTTTCTTT. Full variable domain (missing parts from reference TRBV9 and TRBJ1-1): DSGVTQTPKHLITATGQRVTLRCSPRSGDLSVYWYQQSLDQGLQFLIQYYNGEERAKGNILERFSAQQFPDLHSELNLSSLELGDSALYFCASSAWTVQNTEAFFGQGTRLTVV.

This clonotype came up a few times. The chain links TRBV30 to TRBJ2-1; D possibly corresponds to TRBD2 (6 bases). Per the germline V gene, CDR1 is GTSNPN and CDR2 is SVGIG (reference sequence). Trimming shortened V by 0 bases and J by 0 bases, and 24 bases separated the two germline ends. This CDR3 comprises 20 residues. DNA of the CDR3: TGTGCCTGGAGTGTAATAGGGATAGCGGACCGGTTCATCTCCTACAATGAGCAGTTCTTC. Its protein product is CAWSVIGIADRFISYNEQFF.

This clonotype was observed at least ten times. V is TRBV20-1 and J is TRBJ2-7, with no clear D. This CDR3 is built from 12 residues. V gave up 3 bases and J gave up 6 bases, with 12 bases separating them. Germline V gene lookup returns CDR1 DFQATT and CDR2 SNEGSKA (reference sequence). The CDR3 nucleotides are TGCAGTGCTAGTTTCAGACATAGCGAGCAGTACTTC. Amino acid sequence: CSASFRHSEQYF.

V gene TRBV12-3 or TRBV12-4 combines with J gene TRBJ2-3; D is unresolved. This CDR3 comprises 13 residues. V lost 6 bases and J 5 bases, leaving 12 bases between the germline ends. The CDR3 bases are TGTGCCAGCAGCCCCCCAGTGGGAGATACGCAGTATTTT. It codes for CASSPPVGDTQYF.

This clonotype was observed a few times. The chain's CDR3 is CASSLWRNTEAFF. The CDR3 nucleotides are TGTGCCAGCAGTTTATGGAGGAACACTGAAGCTTTCTTT. The chain uses TRBV12-3 or TRBV12-4 and TRBJ1-1, with D uncertain. The CDR3 runs 13 residues. The V end was cut by 2 bases, the J end by 1 base, with 5 bases between.

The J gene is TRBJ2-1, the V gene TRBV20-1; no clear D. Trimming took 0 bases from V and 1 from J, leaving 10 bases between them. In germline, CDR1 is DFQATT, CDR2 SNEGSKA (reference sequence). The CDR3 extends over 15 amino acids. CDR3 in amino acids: CSARDPAVSYNEQFF. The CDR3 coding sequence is TGCAGTGCTAGAGACCCTGCGGTATCCTACAATGAGCAGTTCTTC.

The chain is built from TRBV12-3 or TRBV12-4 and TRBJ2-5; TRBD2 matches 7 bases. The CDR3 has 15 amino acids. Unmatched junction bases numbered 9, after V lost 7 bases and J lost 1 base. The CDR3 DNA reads TGTGCCAGCACCAAAGCGGGATTAGGCCAAGAGACCCAGTACTTC. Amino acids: CASTKAGLGQETQYF.

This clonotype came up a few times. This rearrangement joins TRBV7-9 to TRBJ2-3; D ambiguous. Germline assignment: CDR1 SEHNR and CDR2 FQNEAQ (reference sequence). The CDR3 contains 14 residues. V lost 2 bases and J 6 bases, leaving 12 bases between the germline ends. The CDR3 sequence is CASSLLLEPDTQYF. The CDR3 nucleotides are TGTGCCAGCAGCTTACTTTTAGAACCGGATACGCAGTATTTT.

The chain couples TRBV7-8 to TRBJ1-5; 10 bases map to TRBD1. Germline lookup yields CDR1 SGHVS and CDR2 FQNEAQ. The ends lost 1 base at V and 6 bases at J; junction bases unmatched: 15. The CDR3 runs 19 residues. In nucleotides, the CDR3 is TGTGCCAGCAGCTTAGAACGCGGGGCACTTAGGACAGGGGGTCAGCCCCAGCATTTT. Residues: CASSLERGALRTGGQPQHF. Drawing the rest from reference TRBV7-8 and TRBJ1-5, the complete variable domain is GAGVSQSPRYKVAKRGQDVALRCDPISGHVSLFWYQQALGQGPEFLTYFQNEAQLDKSGLPSDRFFAERPEGSVSTLKIQRTQQEDSAVYLCASSLERGALRTGGQPQHFGDGTRLSIL.

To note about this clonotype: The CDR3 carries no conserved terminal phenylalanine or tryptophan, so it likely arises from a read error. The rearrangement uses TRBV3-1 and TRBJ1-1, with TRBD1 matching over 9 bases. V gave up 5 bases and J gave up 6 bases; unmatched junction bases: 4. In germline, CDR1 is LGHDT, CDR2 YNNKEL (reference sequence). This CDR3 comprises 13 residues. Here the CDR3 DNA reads TGTGCCAGCAGCAGGGACAGGGCCCCTGAAGCTTTCCTT. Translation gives CASSRDRAPEAFL.

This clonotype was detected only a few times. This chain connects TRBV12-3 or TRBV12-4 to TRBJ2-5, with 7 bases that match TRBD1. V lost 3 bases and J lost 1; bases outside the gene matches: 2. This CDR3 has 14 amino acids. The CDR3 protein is CASSFKGAQETQYF. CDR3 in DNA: TGTGCCAGCAGTTTTAAGGGGGCCCAAGAGACCCAGTACTTC.

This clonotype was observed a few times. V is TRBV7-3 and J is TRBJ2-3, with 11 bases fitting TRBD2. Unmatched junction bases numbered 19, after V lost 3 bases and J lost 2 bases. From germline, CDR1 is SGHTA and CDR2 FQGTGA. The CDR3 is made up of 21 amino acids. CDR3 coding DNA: TGTGCCAGCAGCTTTGGACTAGCGGGTGGCCTTTCGCGTAGCTTCACAGATACGCAGTATTTT. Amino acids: CASSFGLAGGLSRSFTDTQYF. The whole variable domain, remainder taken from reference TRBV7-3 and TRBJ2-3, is GAGVSQTPSNKVTEKGKYVELRCDPISGHTALYWYRQSLGQGPEFLIYFQGTGAADDSGLPNDRFFAVRPEGSVSTLKIQRTERGDSAVYLCASSFGLAGGLSRSFTDTQYFGPGTRLTVL.

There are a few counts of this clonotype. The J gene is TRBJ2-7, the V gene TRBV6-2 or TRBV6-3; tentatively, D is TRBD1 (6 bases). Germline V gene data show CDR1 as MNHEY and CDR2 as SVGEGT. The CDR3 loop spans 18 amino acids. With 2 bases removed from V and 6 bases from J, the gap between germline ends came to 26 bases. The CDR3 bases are TGTGCCAGCAGTTACATCCCCGCGGAGACAGGACGACGTTCCGAGCAGTACTTC. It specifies CASSYIPAETGRRSEQYF.

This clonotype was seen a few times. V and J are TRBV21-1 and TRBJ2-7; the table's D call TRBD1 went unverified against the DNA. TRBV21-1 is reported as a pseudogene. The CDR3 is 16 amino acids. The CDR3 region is CAIIQGRDSRSYEQYF. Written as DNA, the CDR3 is TGTGCCATAATCCAGGGTAGGGACAGCAGATCCTACGAGCAGTACTTC.

The CDR3 here is CASSTGPSTEAFF. As DNA, the CDR3 is TGTGCCAGCAGTACAGGACCGAGCACTGAAGCTTTCTTT. V usage is TRBV12-3 or TRBV12-4 and J usage is TRBJ1-1; a possible D gene is TRBD1 (5 bases). The CDR3 has 13 residues. V dropped 5 bases and J dropped 4 bases, with 11 bases sitting between them.

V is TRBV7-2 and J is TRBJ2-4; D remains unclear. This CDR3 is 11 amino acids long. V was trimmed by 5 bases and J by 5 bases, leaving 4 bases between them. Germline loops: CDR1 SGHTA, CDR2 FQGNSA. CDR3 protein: CASSPENIQYF. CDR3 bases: TGTGCCAGCAGCCCCGAAAACATTCAGTACTTC.

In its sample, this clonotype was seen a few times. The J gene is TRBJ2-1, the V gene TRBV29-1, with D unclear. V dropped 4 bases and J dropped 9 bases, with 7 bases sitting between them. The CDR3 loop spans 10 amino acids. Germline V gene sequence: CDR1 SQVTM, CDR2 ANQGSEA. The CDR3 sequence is CSVVWGEQFF. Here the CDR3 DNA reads TGCAGCGTTGTGTGGGGTGAGCAGTTCTTC.

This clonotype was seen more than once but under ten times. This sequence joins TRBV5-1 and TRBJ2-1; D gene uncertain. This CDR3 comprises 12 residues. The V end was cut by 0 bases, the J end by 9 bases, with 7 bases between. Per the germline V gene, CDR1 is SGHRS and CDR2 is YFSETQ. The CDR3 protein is CASSLGLGEQFF. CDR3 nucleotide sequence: TGCGCCAGCAGCTTGGGCCTTGGTGAGCAGTTCTTC.

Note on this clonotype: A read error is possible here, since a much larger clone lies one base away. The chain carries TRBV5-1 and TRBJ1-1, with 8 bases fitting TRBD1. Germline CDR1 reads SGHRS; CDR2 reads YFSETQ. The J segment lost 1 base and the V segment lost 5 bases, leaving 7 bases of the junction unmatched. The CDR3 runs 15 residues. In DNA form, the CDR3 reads TGCGCCAGCAGTCGGAAGGGACAGGAGAACACTGAAGCTTTCTTT. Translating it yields CASSRKGQENTEAFF.

The CDR3 region is CASSQAAVNGELFF. CDR3 in DNA: TGTGCCAGCAGCCAAGCCGCGGTGAACGGGGAGCTGTTTTTT. The V and J genes are TRBV3-1 and TRBJ2-2; D gene uncertain. This CDR3 is 14 amino acids long. CDR1 LGHDT and CDR2 YNNKEL come from the germline V gene (reference sequence). Trimming removed 1 base from V and 7 bases from J, with 10 bases in between.